The next 16 T cell receptor beta chains were all read from a single sample in a study of regulatory T cells in long-lasting Graves disease. Sample time point: persistent/refractory GD, antithyroid drugs over 5 years with positive TRAb. PBMCs were the source of the RNA used for TCR sequencing. In building TCR beta libraries, iRepertoire HTBI primers were used together with Arm-PCR of CDR3 regions. TCRdb reanalysed the multiplex PCR reads using MiXCR and keeps one entry per CDR3 protein. Of 400,000 to 500,000 distinct CDR3 sequences in the sample, 20% to 25% were seen once. Specimen: peripheral blood mononuclear cells (PBMCs), collected when the disease was refractory, from a patient treated with antithyroid drugs. These receptors were collected from a female donor with Graves disease.

The chain has TRBV4-1 and TRBJ1-1; tentatively, D is TRBD1 (5 bases). The CDR3 loop spans 14 amino acids. Trimming stripped 4 bases from V and 5 bases from J, with 14 bases between. CDR1 and CDR2 (germline): MGHRA, YSYEKL. The CDR3 bases are TGCGCCAGCAGCCGGGGGGATTCGATGACTGAAGCTTTCTTT. It yields the protein CASSRGDSMTEAFF.

J is TRBJ1-4 and V is TRBV6-1; D not resolved. Trimming took off 5 bases at V and 6 bases at J, with 13 bases between the two ends. Germline lookup yields CDR1 MNHNS and CDR2 SASEGT. This CDR3 is built from 14 residues. The CDR3 bases are TGTGCCAGCAGTCCGTCGCAATCCCATGAAAAACTGTTTTTT. It is translated as CASSPSQSHEKLFF.

This chain uses TRBV11-2 with TRBJ1-3; D perhaps matches TRBD1 (5 bases). Between the trimmed V and J ends, which lost 8 bases and 0 bases, there was a span of 8 bases. Looked up from germline, CDR1 is SGHAT and CDR2 is FQNNGV. The CDR3 is 13 amino acids. In DNA, the CDR3 is TGTGCCAGCCGCAGGGTCTCTGGAAACACCATATATTTT. This translates into CASRRVSGNTIYF.

This clonotype was counted a few times. The chain joins TRBV6-5 to TRBJ1-4; no clear D. The CDR3 sequence is 13 residues long. V dropped 3 bases and J dropped 4 bases, with 6 bases sitting between them. Germline V lookup: CDR1 MNHEY, CDR2 SVGAGI. The CDR3 bases are TGTGCCAGCAGTTATGTCGGTAATGAAAAACTGTTTTTT. Translation: CASSYVGNEKLFF.

This clonotype appeared many times. The chain couples TRBV6-1 to TRBJ1-1; TRBD1 might be the D (5 bases). V lost 10 bases, J lost 5 bases, and 23 bases lay in between. Germline V lookup: CDR1 MNHNS, CDR2 SASEGT. This CDR3 has 15 residues. This CDR3 is CATEGRDPIATEAFF. DNA for the CDR3: TGTGCCACAGAGGGACGAGATCCTATCGCTACTGAAGCTTTCTTT.

This clonotype was detected ten times or more. V is TRBV7-3 and J is TRBJ2-7; TRBD2 matches 8 bases. The trim removed 0 bases at V and 2 bases at J, leaving 9 bases unmatched. In germline, CDR1 is SGHTA, CDR2 FQGTGA. The CDR3 consists of 17 residues. The DNA for the CDR3 is TGTGCCAGCAGCTTAACTGGATTAGCGGGAACAACCTACGAGCAGTACTTC. Protein product: CASSLTGLAGTTYEQYF.

This clonotype was seen repeatedly, ten times or more. The rearrangement joins TRBV12-3 or TRBV12-4 to TRBJ1-6; D call uncertain. The CDR3 loop spans 13 amino acids. Trimming pared 3 bases from V and 10 bases from J, leaving 10 bases between. Here the CDR3 reads CASSFGGLSPLHF. Here the CDR3 DNA reads TGTGCCAGCAGTTTCGGTGGACTGTCACCCCTCCACTTT.

The chain carries TRBV7-9 and TRBJ2-1; tentatively, D is TRBD2 (7 bases). Germline-derived CDR1 and CDR2 are SEHNR and FQNEAQ (reference sequence). The CDR3 is made up of 16 amino acids. V was trimmed by 5 bases and J by 3 bases, leaving 17 bases between them. The CDR3 DNA reads TGTGCCAGCAGCCAGGGGTTGGCTAGCGGCTACAATGAGCAGTTCTTC. Amino acids: CASSQGLASGYNEQFF.

This clonotype was detected once. The gene calls are TRBV5-4 and TRBJ2-1; 8 bases align to TRBD1. Germline CDR1 and CDR2: SGHNT and YYREEE (reference sequence). Trimming took 0 bases from V and 10 from J; bases not matched to a gene: 0. The CDR3 length is 12 residues. This CDR3 is CASSLGTGEQFF. The CDR3 DNA reads TGTGCCAGCAGCTTGGGGACAGGGGAGCAGTTCTTC. Full variable domain (outside the CDR3, taken from reference TRBV5-4 and TRBJ2-1): ETGVTQSPTHLIKTRGQQVTLRCSSQSGHNTVSWYQQALGQGPQFIFQYYREEENGRGNFPPRFSGLQFPNYSSELNVNALELDDSALYLCASSLGTGEQFFGPGTRLTVL.

Many counts were recorded for this clonotype. This sequence joins TRBV6-2 or TRBV6-3 and TRBJ1-1; no clear D. The CDR3 runs 15 residues. Germline assignment: CDR1 MNHEY and CDR2 SVGEGT. Trimming took 4 bases from V and 1 from J, leaving 13 bases between them. DNA of the CDR3: TGTGCCAGCAGTTCCAGCCCAGCTTCGAACACTGAAGCTTTCTTT. Its protein product is CASSSSPASNTEAFF.

At least ten counts were recorded for this clonotype. This chain connects TRBV28 to TRBJ2-7; 10 bases align to TRBD1. The V and J ends lost 3 bases and 6 bases, in that order; junction bases with no gene match: 14. Germline CDR1 is MDHEN and CDR2 is SYDVKM. CDR3 length: 17 amino acids. The CDR3 here is CASSLPPPGTGVREQYF. The CDR3 DNA reads as TGTGCCAGCAGTTTGCCTCCTCCCGGGACAGGGGTTCGCGAGCAGTACTTC.

This clonotype was picked up many times. V gene TRBV28 combines with J gene TRBJ1-1, with 9 bases identical to TRBD1. Per germline, CDR1 MDHEN and CDR2 SYDVKM. V shed 7 bases, J shed 0 bases, and the junction held 6 bases outside the gene matches. CDR3 length: 15 residues. In DNA form, the CDR3 reads TGTGCCAGCACCACAGGGGGCCACATGAACACTGAAGCTTTCTTT. Its protein is CASTTGGHMNTEAFF.

The chain couples TRBV20-1 to TRBJ2-7; a weak D match, TRBD2 (6 bases). Germline V gene lookup returns CDR1 DFQATT and CDR2 SNEGSKA (reference sequence). This CDR3 contains 15 residues. V lost 5 bases and J lost 0, with 17 bases in between. In DNA, the CDR3 is TGCAGTGCTCCTCTCCGGGACTTCCTCTCCTACGAGCAGTACTTC. Encoded protein: CSAPLRDFLSYEQYF.

This clonotype showed up many times. The chain uses TRBV27 and TRBJ1-1; TRBD1 is a possible D gene (5 bases). The CDR3 extends over 14 amino acids. The germline V gene encodes CDR1 MNHEY and CDR2 SMNVEV (reference sequence). V shed 6 bases and J shed 1 base, with 12 bases lying between them. The chain's CDR3 is CASSGAQGNTEAFF. Written as DNA, the CDR3 is TGTGCCAGCAGCGGAGCCCAGGGGAACACTGAAGCTTTCTTT.

This sequence joins TRBV5-1 and TRBJ1-4, with D unclear. This CDR3 has 14 residues. Germline values: CDR1 SGHRS, CDR2 YFSETQ. The germline V and J ends were trimmed by 5 bases and 7 bases, with 15 bases remaining between them. The CDR3 region has the DNA TGCGCCAGCAGACCAGGCTTAGGGTTTGAAAAACTGTTTTTT. This encodes CASRPGLGFEKLFF. Full variable domain (missing parts from reference TRBV5-1 and TRBJ1-4): KAGVTQTPRYLIKTRGQQVTLSCSPISGHRSVSWYQQTPGQGLQFLFEYFSETQRNKGNFPGRFSGRQFSNSRSEMNVSTLELGDSALYLCASRPGLGFEKLFFGSGTQLSVL.

The rearrangement uses TRBV6-1 and TRBJ2-2; 7 nucleotides agree with TRBD2. This CDR3 comprises 14 residues. The germline V gene has CDR1 MNHNS and CDR2 SASEGT. J lost 8 bases, V lost 7 bases, and 10 bases had no gene match. The CDR3 reads CASMGERDGGELFF. The CDR3 DNA is TGTGCCAGCATGGGGGAGCGGGATGGTGGGGAGCTGTTTTTT.